This T cell receptor beta chain was documented in a study of T cell changes during pregnancy in multiple sclerosis. TCRdb's table, derived via immunoSEQ multiplex PCR, lists solely in-frame clones and lacks some. Of about 68,000 clones in the sample, around nine tenths were seen once. The CDR3 covers 15 residues. The germline gives CDR1 LGHNA, CDR2 YNFKEQ. V was pared by 1 base and J by 10 bases, with 9 bases of the junction left unmatched. The source material was peripheral blood, sampled after pregnancy. The origin of this receptor is a female donor in good health, enrolled as a control in a pregnancy study. V is TRBV4-2 and J is TRBJ2-1; 8 bases align to TRBD2. CDR3 nucleotides: TGTGCCAGCAGCCAAGTCCAACTAGCGGAGGTGGAGCAGTTCTTC. It specifies CASSQVQLAEVEQFF.